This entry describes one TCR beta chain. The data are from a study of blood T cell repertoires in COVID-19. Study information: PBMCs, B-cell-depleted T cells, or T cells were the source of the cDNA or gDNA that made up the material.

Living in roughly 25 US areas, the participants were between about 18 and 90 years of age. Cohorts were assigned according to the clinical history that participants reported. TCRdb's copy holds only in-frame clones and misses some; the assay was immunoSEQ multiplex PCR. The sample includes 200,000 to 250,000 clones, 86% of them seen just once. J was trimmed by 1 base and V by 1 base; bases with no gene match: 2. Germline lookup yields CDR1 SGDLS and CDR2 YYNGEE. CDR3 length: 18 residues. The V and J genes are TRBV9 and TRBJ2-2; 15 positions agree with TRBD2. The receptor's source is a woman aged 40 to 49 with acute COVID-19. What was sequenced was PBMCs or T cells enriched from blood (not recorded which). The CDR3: CASSVRTSGRVNTGELFF. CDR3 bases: TGTGCCAGCAGCGTACGGACTAGCGGGAGGGTGAACACCGGGGAGCTGTTTTTT.